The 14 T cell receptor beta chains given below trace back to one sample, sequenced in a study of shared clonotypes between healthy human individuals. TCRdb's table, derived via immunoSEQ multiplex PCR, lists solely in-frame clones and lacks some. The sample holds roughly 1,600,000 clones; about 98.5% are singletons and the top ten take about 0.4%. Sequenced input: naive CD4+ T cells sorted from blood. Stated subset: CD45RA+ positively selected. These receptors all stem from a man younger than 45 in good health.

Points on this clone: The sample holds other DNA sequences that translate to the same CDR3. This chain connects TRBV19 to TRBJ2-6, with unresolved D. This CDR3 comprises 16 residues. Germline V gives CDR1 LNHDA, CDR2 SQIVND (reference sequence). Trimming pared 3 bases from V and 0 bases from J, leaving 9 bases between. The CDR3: CASSILGSSGANVLTF. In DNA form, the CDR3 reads TGTGCCAGTAGTATTTTGGGAAGCTCTGGGGCCAACGTCCTGACTTTC. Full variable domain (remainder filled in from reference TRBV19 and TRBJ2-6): DGGITQSPKYLFRKEGQNVTLSCEQNLNHDAMYWYRQDPGQGLRLIYYSQIVNDFQKGDIAEGYSVSREKKESFPLTVTSAQKNPTAFYLCASSILGSSGANVLTFGAGSRLTVL.

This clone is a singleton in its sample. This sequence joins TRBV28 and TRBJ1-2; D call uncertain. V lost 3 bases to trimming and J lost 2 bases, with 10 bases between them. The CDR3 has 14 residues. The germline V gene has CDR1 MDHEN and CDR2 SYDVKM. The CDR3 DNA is TGTGCCAGCAGTTTTGGCCAACCAAACTATGGCTACACCTTC. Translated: CASSFGQPNYGYTF.

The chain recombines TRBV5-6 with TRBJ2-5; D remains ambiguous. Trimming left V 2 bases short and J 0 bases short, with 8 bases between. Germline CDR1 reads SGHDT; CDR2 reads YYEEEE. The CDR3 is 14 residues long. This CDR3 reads CASSFKKNQETQYF. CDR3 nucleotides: TGTGCCAGCAGCTTTAAGAAAAACCAAGAGACCCAGTACTTC.

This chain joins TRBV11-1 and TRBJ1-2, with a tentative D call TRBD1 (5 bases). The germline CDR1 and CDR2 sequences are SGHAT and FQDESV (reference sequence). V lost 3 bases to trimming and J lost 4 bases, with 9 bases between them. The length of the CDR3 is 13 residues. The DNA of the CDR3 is TGTGCCAGCAGCTTGGGGGTTGGCTATGGCTACACCTTC. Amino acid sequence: CASSLGVGYGYTF. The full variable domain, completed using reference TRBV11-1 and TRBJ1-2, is EAEVAQSPRYKITEKSQAVAFWCDPISGHATLYWYRQILGQGPELLVQFQDESVVDDSQLPKDRFSAERLKGVDSTLKIQPAELGDSAMYLCASSLGVGYGYTFGSGTRLTVV.

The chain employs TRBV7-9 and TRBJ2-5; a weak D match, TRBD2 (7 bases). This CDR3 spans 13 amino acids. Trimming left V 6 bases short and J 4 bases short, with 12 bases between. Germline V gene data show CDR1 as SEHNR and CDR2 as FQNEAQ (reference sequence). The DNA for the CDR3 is TGTGCCAGCAGTAATAGGGGGGGAGAGACCCAGTACTTC. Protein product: CASSNRGGETQYF.

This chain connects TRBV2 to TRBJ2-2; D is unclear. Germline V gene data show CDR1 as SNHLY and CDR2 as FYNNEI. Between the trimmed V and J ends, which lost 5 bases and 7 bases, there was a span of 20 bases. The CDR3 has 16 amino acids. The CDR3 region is CASSLIDPRSSGELFF. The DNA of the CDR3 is TGTGCCAGCAGTCTAATCGACCCGCGCAGTAGCGGGGAGCTGTTTTTT.

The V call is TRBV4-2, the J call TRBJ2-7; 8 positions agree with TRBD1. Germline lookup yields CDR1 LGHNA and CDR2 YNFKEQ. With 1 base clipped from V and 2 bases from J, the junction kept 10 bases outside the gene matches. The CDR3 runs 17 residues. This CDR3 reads CASSQVATGTGTYEQYF. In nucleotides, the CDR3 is TGTGCCAGCAGCCAAGTCGCCACCGGGACAGGAACCTACGAGCAGTACTTC.

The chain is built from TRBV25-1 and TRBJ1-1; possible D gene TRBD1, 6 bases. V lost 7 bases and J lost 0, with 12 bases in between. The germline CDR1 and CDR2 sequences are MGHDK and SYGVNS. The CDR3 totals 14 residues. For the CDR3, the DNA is TGTGCCAGCACCGAGGGGACAATGAACACTGAAGCTTTCTTT. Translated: CASTEGTMNTEAFF.

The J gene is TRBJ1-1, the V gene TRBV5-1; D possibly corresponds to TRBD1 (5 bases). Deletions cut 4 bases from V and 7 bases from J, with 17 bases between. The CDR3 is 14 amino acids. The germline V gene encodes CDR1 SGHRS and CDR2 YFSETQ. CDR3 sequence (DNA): TGCGCCAGCAGCGTCACGGGGGGTCAAAGTGAAGCTTTCTTT. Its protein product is CASSVTGGQSEAFF.

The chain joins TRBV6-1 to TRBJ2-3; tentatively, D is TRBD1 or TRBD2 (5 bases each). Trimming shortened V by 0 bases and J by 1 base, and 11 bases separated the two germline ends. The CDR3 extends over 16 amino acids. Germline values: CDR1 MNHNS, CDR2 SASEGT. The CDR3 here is CASSEALGVGTDTQYF. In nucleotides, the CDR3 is TGTGCCAGCAGTGAAGCCTTGGGGGTGGGCACAGATACGCAGTATTTT.

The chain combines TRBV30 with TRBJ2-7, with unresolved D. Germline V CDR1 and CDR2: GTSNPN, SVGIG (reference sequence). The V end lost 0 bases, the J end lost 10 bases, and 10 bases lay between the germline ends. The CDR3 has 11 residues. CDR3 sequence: CAWSVSSVQYF. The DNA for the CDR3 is TGTGCCTGGAGTGTCTCGTCAGTACAGTACTTC. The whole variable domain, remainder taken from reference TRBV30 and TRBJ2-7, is SQTIHQWPATLVQPVGSPLSLECTVEGTSNPNLYWYRQAAGRGLQLLFYSVGIGQISSEVPQNLSASRPQDRQFILSSKKLLLSDSGFYLCAWSVSSVQYFGPGTRLTVT.

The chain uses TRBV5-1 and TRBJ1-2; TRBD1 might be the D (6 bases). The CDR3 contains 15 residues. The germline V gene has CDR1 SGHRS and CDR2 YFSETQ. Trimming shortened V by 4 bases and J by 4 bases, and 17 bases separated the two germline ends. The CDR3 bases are TGCGCCAGCAGCCCCGGGAGCGGGGGGCGCTATGGCTACACCTTC. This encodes CASSPGSGGRYGYTF.

The DNA for the CDR3 is TGTGCCAGCAGCTTCAGGGGGCCCCCCTACGAGCAGTACTTC. Encoded protein: CASSFRGPPYEQYF. V and J are TRBV7-9 and TRBJ2-7; 8 bases are a match to TRBD1. V shed 3 bases and J 2 bases; nucleotides not matched to a gene: 3. CDR3 length equals 14 residues. Germline loops: CDR1 SEHNR, CDR2 FQNEAQ (reference sequence). Filled out from reference TRBV7-9 and TRBJ2-7, the complete variable domain reads DTGVSQNPRHKITKRGQNVTFRCDPISEHNRLYWYRQTLGQGPEFLTYFQNEAQLEKSRLLSDRFSAERPKGSFSTLEIQRTEQGDSAMYLCASSFRGPPYEQYFGPGTRLTVT.

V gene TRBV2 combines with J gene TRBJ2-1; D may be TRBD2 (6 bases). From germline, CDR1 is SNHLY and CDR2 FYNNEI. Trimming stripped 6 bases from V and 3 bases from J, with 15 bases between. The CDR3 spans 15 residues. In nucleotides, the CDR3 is TGTGCCAGCAGCTCCCAGATGGGAGGCTACAATGAGCAGTTCTTC. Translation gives CASSSQMGGYNEQFF. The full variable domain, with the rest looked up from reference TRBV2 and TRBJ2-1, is EPEVTQTPSHQVTQMGQEVILRCVPISNHLYFYWYRQILGQKVEFLVSFYNNEISEKSEIFDDQFSVERPDGSNFTLKIRSTKLEDSAMYFCASSSQMGGYNEQFFGPGTRLTVL.